Each of the 10 T cell receptor beta chains below was sequenced from the same sample in a study of blood T cell repertoires in COVID-19. Generated by immunoSEQ multiplex PCR, the TCRdb table keeps only in-frame clones and is missing some. The sample contains 80,000 to 100,000 clones, approximately 86% of which appear only once. The material sequenced was peripheral blood. The receptors were gathered from a middle-aged man with COVID-19, enrolled during active disease.

The chain recombines TRBV29-1 with TRBJ2-6; maybe TRBD2 (5 bases). Germline loops: CDR1 SQVTM, CDR2 ANQGSEA. This CDR3 is built from 15 residues. Trimming stripped 0 bases from V and 4 bases from J, with 10 bases between. CDR3 residues: CSVEDPGVGANVLTF. CDR3 DNA sequence: TGCAGCGTTGAAGATCCCGGGGTCGGGGCCAACGTCCTGACTTTC.

The chain is built from TRBV7-2 and TRBJ1-2; 10 bases fit TRBD1. The length of the CDR3 is 19 residues. Germline CDR1 and CDR2: SGHTA and FQGNSA. The ends lost 2 bases at V and 4 bases at J; junction bases unmatched: 16. CDR3 nucleotide sequence: TGTGCCAGCAGCTTAACCCCGACAGGGGGCGTAGGTTCTGTCTATGGCTACACCTTC. Translation gives CASSLTPTGGVGSVYGYTF.

This chain uses TRBV20-1 with TRBJ1-5; D is possibly TRBD1 (5 bases). The CDR3 has 16 residues. Germline lookup yields CDR1 DFQATT and CDR2 SNEGSKA (reference sequence). Trimming took 3 bases from V and 0 from J, leaving 15 bases between them. This chain's CDR3 is CSASGGGSSSNQPQHF. The CDR3 DNA reads TGCAGTGCTAGTGGGGGGGGTTCTTCTAGCAATCAGCCCCAGCATTTT.

V gene TRBV11-2 combines with J gene TRBJ2-5, with D possibly being TRBD1 (6 bases). CDR1 and CDR2 (germline): SGHAT, FQNNGV. The CDR3 is 14 residues long. Trimming pared 4 bases from V and 2 bases from J, leaving 11 bases between. This CDR3 reads CASSSTGLQETQYF. CDR3 coding DNA: TGTGCCAGCAGCTCCACAGGGCTACAAGAGACCCAGTACTTC.

The chain has TRBV5-1 and TRBJ1-1; 12 positions agree with TRBD1. V lost 4 bases and J lost 3; bases outside the gene matches: 7. This CDR3 contains 16 residues. Germline lookup yields CDR1 SGHRS and CDR2 YFSETQ. The CDR3 protein is CASSMGQGAVDTEAFF. The CDR3 DNA reads as TGCGCCAGCAGCATGGGACAGGGGGCAGTGGACACTGAAGCTTTCTTT. Filled out from reference TRBV5-1 and TRBJ1-1, the complete variable domain reads KAGVTQTPRYLIKTRGQQVTLSCSPISGHRSVSWYQQTPGQGLQFLFEYFSETQRNKGNFPGRFSGRQFSNSRSEMNVSTLELGDSALYLCASSMGQGAVDTEAFFGQGTRLTVV.

The V gene is TRBV11-2, the J gene TRBJ2-1; 9 bases fit TRBD1. The CDR3 extends over 15 amino acids. The trim removed 7 bases at V and 1 base at J, leaving 5 bases unmatched. The germline V gene has CDR1 SGHAT and CDR2 FQNNGV. The CDR3 bases are TGTGCCAGCACCTTGGGACAGGGATCCTACAATGAGCAGTTCTTC. Amino acids: CASTLGQGSYNEQFF.

The V call is TRBV7-8, the J call TRBJ2-7; D is possibly TRBD1 (6 bases). CDR1 and CDR2 from the germline V gene are SGHVS and FQNEAQ. This CDR3 region has 14 residues. V lost 1 base to trimming and J lost 5 bases, with 12 bases between them. CDR3 coding DNA: TGTGCCAGCAGCTTAGTACAGGGCCCTGACGAGCAGTACTTC. It encodes CASSLVQGPDEQYF. The full variable domain, rest sourced from reference TRBV7-8 and TRBJ2-7, is GAGVSQSPRYKVAKRGQDVALRCDPISGHVSLFWYQQALGQGPEFLTYFQNEAQLDKSGLPSDRFFAERPEGSVSTLKIQRTQQEDSAVYLCASSLVQGPDEQYFGPGTRLTVT.

The chain combines TRBV15 with TRBJ1-3, with D possibly matching TRBD1 (6 bases). V lost 1 base and J lost 6, with 7 bases in between. The germline V gene encodes CDR1 LNHNV and CDR2 YYDKDF (reference sequence). CDR3 length: 13 residues. CDR3 sequence: CATSRAGVNTIYF. CDR3 in DNA: TGTGCCACCAGCAGAGCAGGGGTAAACACCATATATTTT.

This clone was seen just once. The chain carries TRBV27 and TRBJ1-1; perhaps TRBD1 as D (6 bases). The CDR3 consists of 14 residues. Trimming pared 6 bases from V and 4 bases from J, leaving 15 bases between. Germline V CDR1 and CDR2: MNHEY, SMNVEV (reference sequence). This CDR3 reads CASRFGGEGTEAFF. The CDR3, as DNA: TGTGCCAGCAGGTTTGGGGGCGAAGGCACTGAAGCTTTCTTT.

This clone is a singleton in its sample. The genes are TRBV6-2 or TRBV6-3 and TRBJ2-7; no definite D call. Germline-derived CDR1 and CDR2 are MNHEY and SVGEGT. V lost 6 bases to trimming and J lost 3 bases, with 12 bases between them. CDR3 size: 13 residues. CDR3 nucleotides: TGTGCCAGCAGCCTAAACTCCCTCTACGAGCAGTACTTC. It is translated as CASSLNSLYEQYF.